This is a list of T cell receptor beta chains from one sample in a study of blood T cell repertoires in COVID-19. The repertoire was sequenced with immunoSEQ multiplex PCR; TCRdb's copy has only in-frame clones and lacks some. The table shows some 340,000 clones, with around four fifths occurring only once. Sequencing was carried out using peripheral blood. The receptors stem from a man aged 25 to 45 with active or convalescent COVID-19. The CDR3 runs from the conserved cysteine through the conserved F or W. The D gene is left open where the match is weak. Size is stated for part of the rows, as once, few or many counts, or as a class when the clone is expanded.

d_gene	j_gene	abundance	v_gene	CDR3aa	CDR3nt
TRBD1	TRBJ2-1	once	TRBV19	CAATGGAYNEQFF	TGTGCCGCAACAGGGGGCGCCTACAATGAGCAGTTCTTC
-	TRBJ1-1	-	TRBV6-2/TRBV6-3	CASSFEVMNTEAFF	TGTGCCAGCAGTTTCGAGGTTATGAACACTGAAGCTTTCTTT
TRBD1	TRBJ1-1	-	TRBV25-1	CASSEGAGEAFF	TGTGCCAGCTCCGAGGGGGCAGGGGAAGCTTTCTTT
TRBD1	TRBJ2-1	-	TRBV11-3	CASSERQGASHNEQFF	TGTGCCAGCAGCGAGCGACAGGGGGCTTCTCACAATGAGCAGTTCTTC
TRBD1	TRBJ2-7	-	TRBV13	CASSYWTGGGYEQYF	TGTGCCAGCAGCTATTGGACAGGGGGGGGTTACGAGCAGTACTTC
-	TRBJ2-1	-	TRBV12-3/TRBV12-4	CASSPTGEQFF	TGTGCCAGCAGTCCCACGGGGGAGCAGTTCTTC
-	TRBJ2-4	-	TRBV22-1	CPGSAPGGENIQYF	TGTCCTGGGAGCGCACCCGGGGGGGAAAACATTCAGTACTTC
-	TRBJ1-1	once	TRBV7-3	CASSFEGVANTEAFF	TGTGCCAGCAGCTTTGAGGGGGTGGCGAACACTGAAGCTTTCTTT
TRBD1	TRBJ1-1	-	TRBV2	CASREGGAYAEAFF	TGTGCCAGCAGAGAAGGGGGCGCTTATGCTGAAGCTTTCTTT
-	TRBJ1-2	-	TRBV6-5	CASSTVYGYTF	TGTGCCAGCTCGACAGTCTATGGCTACACCTTC
TRBD1	TRBJ2-5	-	TRBV11-1	CASSPGGWETQYF	TGTGCCAGCAGCCCAGGGGGCTGGGAGACCCAGTACTTC
-	TRBJ1-6	-	TRBV6-1	CASSESRGTRSPLHF	TGTGCCAGCAGTGAGAGTCGGGGAACACGATCACCCCTCCACTTT
-	TRBJ1-1	-	TRBV5-1	CASSFSTGNTEAFF	TGCGCCAGCAGCTTTTCGACAGGGAACACTGAAGCTTTCTTT
TRBD1	TRBJ1-2	-	TRBV6-6	CASSTPTGVVTF	TGTGCCAGCAGTACCCCGACAGGGGTAGTAACCTTC
-	TRBJ1-4	-	TRBV4-1	CASSQDTPRANEKLFF	TGCGCCAGCAGCCAAGATACCCCCCGGGCTAATGAAAAACTGTTTTTT
-	TRBJ2-4	-	TRBV28	CASSLALSGVQYF	TGTGCCAGCAGTTTAGCACTTTCAGGCGTTCAGTACTTC
-	TRBJ1-2	-	TRBV19	CASEGLYEDGYTF	TGTGCCAGTGAGGGACTTTACGAGGATGGCTACACCTTC
TRBD2	TRBJ2-3	-	TRBV5-1	CASSLATSAQDTQYF	TGCGCCAGCAGCTTGGCGACTAGCGCCCAGGATACGCAGTATTTT
-	TRBJ1-2	-	TRBV11-3	CASSFSPRGGGYTF	TGTGCCAGCAGCTTCTCGCCAAGGGGTGGTGGCTACACCTTC
-	TRBJ2-3	few	TRBV4-3	CASSSWGADTQYF	TGCGCCAGCAGCTCGTGGGGGGCAGATACGCAGTATTTT
-	TRBJ1-1	few	TRBV10-3	CAISGVTVSLGTEAFF	TGTGCCATCAGTGGGGTAACAGTTTCCCTGGGCACTGAAGCTTTCTTT
TRBD1	TRBJ1-1	-	TRBV12-5	CASGLVRTGMNTEAFF	TGTGCTAGTGGTTTGGTACGGACAGGGATGAACACTGAAGCTTTCTTT
-	TRBJ1-2	-	TRBV6-5	CASRARGVNYGYTF	TGTGCCAGCAGGGCGCGCGGGGTTAACTATGGCTACACCTTC
-	TRBJ2-4	-	TRBV2	CATFTEGKNIQYF	TGTGCCACCTTCACCGAGGGCAAAAACATTCAGTACTTC
TRBD2	TRBJ2-5	-	TRBV4-2	CASSRHRRGMEETQYF	TGTGCCAGCAGCCGCCATCGGCGGGGGATGGAAGAGACCCAGTACTTC
-	TRBJ1-1	-	TRBV30	CAWNRYSRNTEAFF	TGTGCCTGGAATCGTTATTCGAGAAACACTGAAGCTTTCTTT
-	TRBJ1-2	-	TRBV12-3/TRBV12-4	CASSLGVNYGYTF	TGTGCCAGCAGTTTAGGCGTTAACTATGGCTACACCTTC
-	TRBJ2-7	-	TRBV7-2	CASSLLGLYEQYF	TGTGCCAGCAGCTTACTAGGTCTCTACGAGCAGTACTTC
-	TRBJ2-3	-	TRBV6-1	CASSAITHRTVTDTQYF	TGTGCCAGCAGTGCAATTACCCATCGGACAGTCACAGATACGCAGTATTTT
-	TRBJ2-1	-	TRBV7-2	CASSLSSRSDNEQFF	TGTGCCAGCAGCTTAAGTAGCCGAAGCGACAATGAGCAGTTCTTC
TRBD1	TRBJ2-7	-	TRBV6-5	CASSRGTGGFYEQYF	TGTGCCAGCAGCAGAGGGACAGGGGGCTTCTACGAGCAGTACTTC
TRBD1	TRBJ2-7	-	TRBV9	CASSAGQGKLGEQYF	TGTGCCAGCAGCGCGGGACAGGGGAAGTTGGGCGAGCAGTACTTC
TRBD1	TRBJ1-2	-	TRBV6-5	CASSPDRGEGGYTF	TGTGCCAGCAGTCCCGACAGGGGAGAGGGTGGCTACACCTTC
-	TRBJ1-2	-	TRBV7-6	CASSRTTGYGYTF	TGTGCCAGCAGCCGGACCACAGGGTATGGCTACACCTTC
-	TRBJ1-1	-	TRBV13	CASLALGGRGTEAFF	TGTGCCAGCCTCGCCCTCGGGGGAAGGGGCACTGAAGCTTTCTTT
TRBD2	TRBJ2-7	once	TRBV7-2	CASSKTSGRGSSYEQYF	TGTGCCAGCAGCAAAACTAGCGGGAGGGGTAGCTCCTACGAGCAGTACTTC
TRBD2	TRBJ2-7	-	TRBV3-1/TRBV3-2	CASSQSPLAGYEQYF	TGTGCCAGCAGCCAATCCCCACTAGCGGGGTACGAGCAGTACTTC
TRBD1	TRBJ1-5	-	TRBV11-3	CASSPGQGTGNNQPQHF	TGTGCCAGCAGCCCGGGACAGGGGACGGGAAACAATCAGCCCCAGCATTTT
-	TRBJ1-4	-	TRBV28	CASSIPGRAEKLFF	TGTGCCAGCAGCATACCCGGCAGGGCCGAAAAACTGTTTTTT
-	TRBJ2-3	-	TRBV19	CASSIGRVDTQYF	TGTGCCAGTAGTATAGGGAGGGTGGATACGCAGTATTTT